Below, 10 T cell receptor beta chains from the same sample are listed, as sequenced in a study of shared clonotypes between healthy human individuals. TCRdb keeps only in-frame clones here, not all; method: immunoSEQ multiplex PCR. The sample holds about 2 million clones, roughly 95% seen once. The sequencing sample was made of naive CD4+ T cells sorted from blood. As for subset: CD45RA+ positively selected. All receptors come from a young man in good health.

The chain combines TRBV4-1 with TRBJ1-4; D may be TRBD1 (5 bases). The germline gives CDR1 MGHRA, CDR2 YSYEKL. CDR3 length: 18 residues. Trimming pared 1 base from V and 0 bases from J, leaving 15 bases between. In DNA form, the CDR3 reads TGCGCCAGCAGCCAAGGGGGACGGCGAGAGGCAACTAATGAAAAACTGTTTTTT. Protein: CASSQGGRREATNEKLFF.

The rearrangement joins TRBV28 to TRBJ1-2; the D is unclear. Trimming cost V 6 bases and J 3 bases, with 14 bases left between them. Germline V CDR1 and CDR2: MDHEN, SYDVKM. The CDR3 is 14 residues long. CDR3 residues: CASSMGRTDYGYTF. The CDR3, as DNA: TGTGCCAGCAGCATGGGCCGTACTGACTATGGCTACACCTTC.

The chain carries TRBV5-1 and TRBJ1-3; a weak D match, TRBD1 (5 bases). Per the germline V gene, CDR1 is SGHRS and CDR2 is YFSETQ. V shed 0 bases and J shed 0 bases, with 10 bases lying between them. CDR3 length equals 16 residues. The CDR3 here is CASSLEGAFSGNTIYF. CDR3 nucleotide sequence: TGCGCCAGCAGCTTGGAAGGGGCCTTCTCTGGAAACACCATATATTTT.

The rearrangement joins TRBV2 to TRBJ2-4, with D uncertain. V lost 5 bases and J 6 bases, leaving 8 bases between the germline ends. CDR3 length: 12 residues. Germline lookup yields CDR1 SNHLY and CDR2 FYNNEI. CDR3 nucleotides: TGTGCCAGCAGTACATTGGGAAACATTCAGTACTTC. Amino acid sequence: CASSTLGNIQYF.

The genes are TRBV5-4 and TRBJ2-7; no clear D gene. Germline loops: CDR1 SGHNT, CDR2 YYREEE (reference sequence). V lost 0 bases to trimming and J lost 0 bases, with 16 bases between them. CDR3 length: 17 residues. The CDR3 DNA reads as TGTGCCAGCAGCTTGGCCGCGACGCGGCAAAACTCCTACGAGCAGTACTTC. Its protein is CASSLAATRQNSYEQYF.

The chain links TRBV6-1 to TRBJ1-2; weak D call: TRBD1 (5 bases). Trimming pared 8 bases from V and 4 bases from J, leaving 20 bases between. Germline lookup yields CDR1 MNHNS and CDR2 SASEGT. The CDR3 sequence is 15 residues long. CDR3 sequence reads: CASFSGVGRIYGYTF. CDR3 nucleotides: TGTGCCAGCTTTTCGGGGGTGGGGCGGATCTATGGCTACACCTTC.

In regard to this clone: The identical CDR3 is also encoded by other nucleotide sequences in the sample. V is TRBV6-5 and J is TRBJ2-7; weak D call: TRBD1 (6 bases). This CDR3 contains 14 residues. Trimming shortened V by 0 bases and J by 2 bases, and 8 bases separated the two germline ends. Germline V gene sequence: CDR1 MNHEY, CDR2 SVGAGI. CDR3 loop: CASSYSKGAYEQYF. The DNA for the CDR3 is TGTGCCAGCAGTTACTCTAAGGGGGCCTACGAGCAGTACTTC.

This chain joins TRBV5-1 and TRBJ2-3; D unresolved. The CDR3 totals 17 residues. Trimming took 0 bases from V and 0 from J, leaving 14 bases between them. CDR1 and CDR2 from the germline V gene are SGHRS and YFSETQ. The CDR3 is CASSLARTVSSTDTQYF. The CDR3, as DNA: TGCGCCAGCAGCTTGGCCCGGACGGTCTCTAGCACAGATACGCAGTATTTT.

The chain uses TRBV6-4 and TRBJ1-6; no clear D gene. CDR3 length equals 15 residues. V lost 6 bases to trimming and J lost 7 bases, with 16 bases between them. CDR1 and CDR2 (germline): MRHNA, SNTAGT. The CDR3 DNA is TGTGCCAGCAGACCCGGCCGGGTCTGGAATTCACCCCTCCACTTT. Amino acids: CASRPGRVWNSPLHF.

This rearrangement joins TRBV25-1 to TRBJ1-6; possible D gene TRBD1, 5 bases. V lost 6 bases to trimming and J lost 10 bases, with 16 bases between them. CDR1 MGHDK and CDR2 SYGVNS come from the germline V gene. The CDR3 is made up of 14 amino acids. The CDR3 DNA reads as TGTGCCAGCAGGGAGGCAGGGCAGTACTCACCCCTCCACTTT. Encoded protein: CASREAGQYSPLHF.